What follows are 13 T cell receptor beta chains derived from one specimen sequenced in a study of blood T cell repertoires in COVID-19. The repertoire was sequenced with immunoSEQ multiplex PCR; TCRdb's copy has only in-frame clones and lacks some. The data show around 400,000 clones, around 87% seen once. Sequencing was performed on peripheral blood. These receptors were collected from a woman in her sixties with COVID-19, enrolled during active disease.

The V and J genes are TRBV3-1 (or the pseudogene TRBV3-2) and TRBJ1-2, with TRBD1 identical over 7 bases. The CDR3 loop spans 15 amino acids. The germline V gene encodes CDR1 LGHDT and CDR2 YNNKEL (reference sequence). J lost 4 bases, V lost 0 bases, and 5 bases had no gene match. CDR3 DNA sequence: TGTGCCAGCAGCCAAGAAGGCCGACAGGGCTATGGCTACACCTTC. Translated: CASSQEGRQGYGYTF.

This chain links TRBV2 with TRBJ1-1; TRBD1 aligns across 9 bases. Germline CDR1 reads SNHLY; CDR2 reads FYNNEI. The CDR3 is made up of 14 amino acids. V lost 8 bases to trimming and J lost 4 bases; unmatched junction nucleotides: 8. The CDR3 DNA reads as TGTGCCAGCCTCTTTCCGGGACAGGGCACTGAAGCTTTCTTT. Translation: CASLFPGQGTEAFF.

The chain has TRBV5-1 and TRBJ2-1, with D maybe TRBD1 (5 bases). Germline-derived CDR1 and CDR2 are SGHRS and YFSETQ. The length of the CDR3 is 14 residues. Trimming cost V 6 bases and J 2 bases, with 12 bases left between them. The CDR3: CASMRQGTYNEQFF. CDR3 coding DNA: TGCGCCAGCATGAGGCAGGGCACCTACAATGAGCAGTTCTTC.

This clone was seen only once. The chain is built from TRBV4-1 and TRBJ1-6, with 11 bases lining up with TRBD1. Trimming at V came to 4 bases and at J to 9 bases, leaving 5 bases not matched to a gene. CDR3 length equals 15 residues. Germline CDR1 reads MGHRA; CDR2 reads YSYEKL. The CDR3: CASSLTGTGGSPLHF. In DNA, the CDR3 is TGCGCCAGCAGCCTAACCGGGACAGGGGGTTCACCCCTCCACTTT.

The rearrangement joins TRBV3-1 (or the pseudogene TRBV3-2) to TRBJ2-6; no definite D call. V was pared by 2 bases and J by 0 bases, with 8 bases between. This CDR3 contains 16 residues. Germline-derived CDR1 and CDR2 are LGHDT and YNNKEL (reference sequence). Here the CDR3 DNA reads TGTGCCAGCAGCCAAACAGTGCCCTCTGGGGCCAACGTCCTGACTTTC. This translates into CASSQTVPSGANVLTF.

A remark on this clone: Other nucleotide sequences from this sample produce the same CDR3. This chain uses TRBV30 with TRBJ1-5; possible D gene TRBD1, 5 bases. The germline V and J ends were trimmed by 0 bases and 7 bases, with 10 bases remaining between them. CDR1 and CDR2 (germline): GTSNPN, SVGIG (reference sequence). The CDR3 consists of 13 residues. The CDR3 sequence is CAWSVGVSQPQHF. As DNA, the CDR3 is TGTGCCTGGAGTGTAGGGGTAAGCCAGCCCCAGCATTTT.

The DNA of the CDR3 is TGTGCCAGCGCCTTAATGGGGAGCTCCTACAATGAGCAGTTCTTC. It is translated as CASALMGSSYNEQFF. This chain joins TRBV28 and TRBJ2-1, with a weak D call TRBD2 (5 bases). Trimming pared 8 bases from V and 0 bases from J, leaving 14 bases between. The CDR3 consists of 15 residues. The germline CDR1 and CDR2 sequences are MDHEN and SYDVKM.

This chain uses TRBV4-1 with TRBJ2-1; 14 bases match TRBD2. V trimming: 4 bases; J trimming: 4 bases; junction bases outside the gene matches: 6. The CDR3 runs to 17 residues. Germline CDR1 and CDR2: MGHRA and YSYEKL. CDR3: CASSRTSGGFSYNEQFF. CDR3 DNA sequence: TGCGCCAGCAGCCGGACTAGCGGGGGGTTCTCTTACAATGAGCAGTTCTTC.

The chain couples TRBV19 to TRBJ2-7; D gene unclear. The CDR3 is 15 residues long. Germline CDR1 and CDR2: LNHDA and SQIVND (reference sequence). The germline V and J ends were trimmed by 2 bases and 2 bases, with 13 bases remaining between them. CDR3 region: CASSISEAAAYEQYF. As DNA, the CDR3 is TGTGCCAGTAGTATAAGTGAGGCAGCCGCCTACGAGCAGTACTTC.

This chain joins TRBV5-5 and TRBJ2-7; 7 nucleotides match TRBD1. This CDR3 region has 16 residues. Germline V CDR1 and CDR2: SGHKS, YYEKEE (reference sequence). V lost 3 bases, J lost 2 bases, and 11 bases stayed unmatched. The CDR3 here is CASSSSYGTAPYEQYF. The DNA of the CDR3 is TGTGCCAGCAGCTCGTCCTACGGGACAGCCCCCTACGAGCAGTACTTC.

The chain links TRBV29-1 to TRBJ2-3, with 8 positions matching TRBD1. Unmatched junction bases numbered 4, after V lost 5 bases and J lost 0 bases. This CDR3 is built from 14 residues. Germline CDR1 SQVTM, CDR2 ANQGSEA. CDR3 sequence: CSVSRDRSTDTQYF. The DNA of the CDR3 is TGCAGCGTTAGCCGGGACAGGAGCACAGATACGCAGTATTTT.

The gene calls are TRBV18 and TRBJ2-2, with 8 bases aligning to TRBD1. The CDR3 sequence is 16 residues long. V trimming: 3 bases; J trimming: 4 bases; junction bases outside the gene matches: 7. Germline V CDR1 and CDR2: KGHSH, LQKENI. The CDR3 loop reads CASSPTRTGPTGELFF. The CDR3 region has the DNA TGTGCCAGCTCACCGACTCGGACAGGGCCCACCGGGGAGCTGTTTTTT.

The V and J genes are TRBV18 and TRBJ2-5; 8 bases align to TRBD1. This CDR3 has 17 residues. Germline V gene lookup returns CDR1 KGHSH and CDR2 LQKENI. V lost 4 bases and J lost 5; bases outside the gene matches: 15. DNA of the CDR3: TGTGCCAGCTCACTCCGACAGGGGCGCGCTGCAGGGGAGACCCAGTACTTC. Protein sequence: CASSLRQGRAAGETQYF.